This TCR beta chain was profiled in a study of early T cells in non-severe SARS-CoV-2 infection. V trimming: 5 bases; J trimming: 5 bases; junction bases outside the gene matches: 4. This CDR3 is 13 amino acids long. Germline V gene sequence: CDR1 LGHNT, CDR2 FRNRAP. Individual cDNA molecules received unique molecular identifiers. Using its own MiXCR run on the 5' RACE reads, TCRdb lists one record per CDR3 protein. This sample yields tens of thousands of distinct CDR3 sequences, of which around 9% are seen a single time; about 12% belongs to the top ten. This clonotype was observed many times. The chain joins TRBV12-5 to TRBJ1-2; 8 nucleotides align to TRBD1. Source material: whole blood. This sequence originates from an adult who was a healthcare worker with PCR-confirmed SARS-CoV-2 infection or an uninfected control (not recorded which). The CDR3 sequence: CASGKGQGYGYTF. DNA of the CDR3: TGTGCTAGTGGTAAAGGACAGGGATATGGCTACACCTTC.